This T cell receptor (beta chain) was documented in a study of CD8+ T cells in alopecia areata. In the study overall: A regimen of oral tofacitinib, 5 to 10 mg twice daily, was given to treated patients.

Following RNA extraction, reverse transcription yielded cDNA that acted as the sequencing template. Libraries were prepared by immunoSEQ multiplex PCR; TCRdb keeps only in-frame clonotypes and omits some of them. Here the sample spans more than 95,000 clones, 50% to 75% being singletons. Trimming left V 3 bases short and J 3 bases short, with 9 bases between. This CDR3 is built from 13 residues. Germline loops: CDR1 MNHEY, CDR2 SMNVEV (reference sequence). The treatment is: oral pan-JAK inhibitor, 5-10 mg twice daily. Peripheral blood and lesional scalp punch biopsies were taken from alopecia areata patients.

The receptor comes from a human donor with alopecia areata. The sample consisted of CD8+ T cells sorted from blood, taken at week 4, from a patient treated with tofacitinib. The rearrangement uses TRBV27 and TRBJ2-7; D not certain. This chain's CDR3 is CASSFGRNYEQYF. The CDR3 DNA sequence: TGTGCCAGCAGTTTCGGACGAAACTACGAGCAGTACTTC.